Here is one TCR beta chain with its context. Its cognate antigen is unknown. V was cut by 7 bases and J by 3 bases, with 15 bases left in between. The CDR3 sequence is 14 residues long. Germline lookup yields CDR1 ENHRY and CDR2 SYGVKD. The table came from immunoSEQ multiplex PCR; TCRdb's copy has only in-frame clones and leaves some out. The table includes roughly 150,000 clones, just under 95% detected once. This record belongs to a study of T cell responses to AZD1222 COVID-19 vaccine. The study's findings and limits: No repertoire was sampled before or during the peak T cell response, only after it.

The sequencing here drew on peripheral blood, taken 28 days after the second AZD1222 dose. The sequence derives from an adult who received the AZD1222 COVID-19 vaccine. The chain employs TRBV10-3 and TRBJ1-2; a weak D match, TRBD1 (6 bases). CDR3: CAIKAPGDYYGYTF. The CDR3 nucleotides read TGTGCCATCAAGGCCCCAGGGGACTACTATGGCTACACCTTC.